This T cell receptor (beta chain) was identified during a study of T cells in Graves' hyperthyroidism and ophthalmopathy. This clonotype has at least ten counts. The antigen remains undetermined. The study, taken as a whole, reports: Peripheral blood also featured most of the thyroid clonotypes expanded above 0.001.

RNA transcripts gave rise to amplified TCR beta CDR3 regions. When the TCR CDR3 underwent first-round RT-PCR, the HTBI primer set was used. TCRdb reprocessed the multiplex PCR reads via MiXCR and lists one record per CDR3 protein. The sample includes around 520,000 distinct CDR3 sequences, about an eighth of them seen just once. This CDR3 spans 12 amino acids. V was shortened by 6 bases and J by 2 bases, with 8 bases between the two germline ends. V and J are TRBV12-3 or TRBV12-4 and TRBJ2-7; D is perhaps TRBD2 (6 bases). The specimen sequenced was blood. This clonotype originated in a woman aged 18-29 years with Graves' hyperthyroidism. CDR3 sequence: CASRGGPYEQYF. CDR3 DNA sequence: TGTGCCAGCAGGGGGGGTCCCTACGAGCAGTACTTC.